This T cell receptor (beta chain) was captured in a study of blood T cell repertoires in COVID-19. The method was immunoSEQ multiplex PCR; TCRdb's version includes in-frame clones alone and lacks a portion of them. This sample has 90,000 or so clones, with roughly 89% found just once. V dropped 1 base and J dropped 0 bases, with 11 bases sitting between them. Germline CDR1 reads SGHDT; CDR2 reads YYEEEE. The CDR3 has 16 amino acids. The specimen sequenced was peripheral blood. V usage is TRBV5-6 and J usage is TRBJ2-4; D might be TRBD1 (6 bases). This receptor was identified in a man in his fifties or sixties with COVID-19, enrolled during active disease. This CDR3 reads CASSLHRVLAKNIQYF. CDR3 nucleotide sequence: TGTGCCAGCAGCTTGCACAGGGTTCTAGCCAAAAACATTCAGTACTTC.